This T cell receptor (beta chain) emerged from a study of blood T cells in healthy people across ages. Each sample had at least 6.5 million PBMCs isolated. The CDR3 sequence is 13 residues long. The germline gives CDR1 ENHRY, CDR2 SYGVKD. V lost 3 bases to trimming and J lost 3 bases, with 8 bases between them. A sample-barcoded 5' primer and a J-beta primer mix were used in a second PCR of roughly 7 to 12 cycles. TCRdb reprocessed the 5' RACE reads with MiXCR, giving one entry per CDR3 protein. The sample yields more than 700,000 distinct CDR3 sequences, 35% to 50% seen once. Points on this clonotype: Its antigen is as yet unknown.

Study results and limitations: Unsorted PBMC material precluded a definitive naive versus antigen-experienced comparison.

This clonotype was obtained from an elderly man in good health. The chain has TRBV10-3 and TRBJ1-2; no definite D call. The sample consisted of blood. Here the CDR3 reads CAISEGGDYGYTF. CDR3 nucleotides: TGTGCCATCAGTGAAGGTGGTGACTATGGCTACACCTTC.